This T cell receptor beta chain stems from a study of blood T cell repertoires in COVID-19. Study context: Material from acute and convalescent COVID-19 was sourced from the United States, Italy and Spain. Sources were T cells, B-cell-depleted T cells, or PBMCs; the material itself was cDNA or gDNA.

In the original workflow: Amplification of reference gene primers provided the estimated nucleated cell counts. Assay used: immunoSEQ multiplex PCR; TCRdb lists only in-frame clones, some missing. V, J and clone size are taken as reported in that table, and D and trimming were inferred from the DNA itself. The sample has about 300,000 clones, approximately 89% seen once. Seattle cases were enrolled at active infection and followed longitudinally. The sequenced sample was peripheral blood. This receptor was taken from a woman in her thirties with COVID-19, enrolled during active disease.

The CDR3 here is CASSSRTDTEAFF. CDR3 DNA: TGTGCCAGCTCCTCCCGGACAGACACTGAAGCTTTCTTT. The J gene is TRBJ1-1, the V gene TRBV18, with D possibly being TRBD1 (6 bases). V lost 6 bases, J lost 3 bases, and 11 bases lay in between. The CDR3 runs 13 residues. From germline, CDR1 is KGHSH and CDR2 LQKENI.